This TCR beta chain was recorded in a study of CD8 T cells in Susac syndrome. Study background: Sequencing included Susac syndrome patients, about six of them with active disease and roughly eight in remission.

The CDR3 sequence is 15 residues long. Germline-derived CDR1 and CDR2 are SGHVS and FQNEAQ. V shed 5 bases, J shed 5 bases, and the junction held 6 bases outside the gene matches. Worth noting for this clonotype: Its antigen is undetermined.

Reverse transcription used about 0.5 to 1 ug RNA and random hexamers. TCRdb used MiXCR to reprocess the immunoSEQ multiplex PCR reads, holding one entry per CDR3 protein. Of 200,000 or so distinct CDR3 sequences in the sample, approximately 95% were seen once. TCR beta from blood CD8+ and CD4+ T cells was sequenced. Findings and limits, study-wide: Among people with Susac, CD8+ clonal expansion was greatest in TEMRA cells and active patients.

The rearrangement joins TRBV7-8 to TRBJ2-7; 13 positions match TRBD2. Material: CD8+ T cells from PBMCs. This sequence was found in a human donor with Susac syndrome. The DNA of the CDR3 is TGTGCCAGCAGCCGGGGACTAGCGGGAAACCACGAGCAGTACTTC. Its protein product is CASSRGLAGNHEQYF.